Each of the 25 T cell receptor beta chains below was sequenced from the same sample in a study of cytomegalovirus exposure and HLA in healthy donors. The study ran its PCR with 60 Vbeta and 13 Jbeta primers. Generated by immunoSEQ multiplex PCR, the TCRdb table keeps only in-frame clones and is missing some. The table includes about 120,000 clones, 50% to 75% detected once. The specimen sequenced was PBMCs. The source is a woman in her 40s in good health and CMV-seropositive.

J is TRBJ2-6 and V is TRBV5-6, with D hard to call. CDR3 length: 18 residues. The germline V gene encodes CDR1 SGHDT and CDR2 YYEEEE. Trimming removed 1 base from V and 0 bases from J, with 14 bases in between. The CDR3 nucleotides are TGTGCCAGCAGCTTGTCGGTCCGCATGCCCTCTGGGGCCAACGTCCTGACTTTC. Its protein product is CASSLSVRMPSGANVLTF.

This clone was counted only a few times. The identical CDR3 is also encoded by other nucleotide sequences in the sample. The J gene is TRBJ1-2, the V gene TRBV7-9; D perhaps matches TRBD1 (6 bases). The germline V and J ends were trimmed by 5 bases and 1 base, with 8 bases remaining between them. CDR1 SEHNR and CDR2 FQNEAQ come from the germline V gene (reference sequence). This CDR3 is 13 amino acids long. The CDR3 sequence is CASSLQGNYGYTF. The CDR3 DNA reads TGTGCCAGCAGCCTACAGGGTAACTATGGCTACACCTTC.

The chain couples TRBV6-1 to TRBJ2-1; 7 bases are a match to TRBD1. The CDR3 runs to 15 residues. Per germline, CDR1 MNHNS and CDR2 SASEGT. J gave up 9 bases and V 6 bases, and 14 bases lay outside the gene matches. The CDR3 is CASRDGQVWYGEQFF. The CDR3 DNA is TGTGCCAGCAGGGATGGACAGGTATGGTATGGTGAGCAGTTCTTC.

This clone showed up just a few times. The chain recombines TRBV5-4 with TRBJ2-3; 8 positions match TRBD1. J gave up 4 bases and V 5 bases, and 12 bases lay outside the gene matches. The CDR3 loop spans 16 amino acids. Germline V gene data show CDR1 as SGHNT and CDR2 as YYREEE (reference sequence). The CDR3 loop reads CASSVTQGARADTQYF. The CDR3 DNA reads TGTGCCAGCAGTGTGACCCAGGGGGCAAGGGCAGATACGCAGTATTTT. Complete variable domain (other parts from reference TRBV5-4 and TRBJ2-3): ETGVTQSPTHLIKTRGQQVTLRCSSQSGHNTVSWYQQALGQGPQFIFQYYREEENGRGNFPPRFSGLQFPNYSSELNVNALELDDSALYLCASSVTQGARADTQYFGPGTRLTVL.

The chain links TRBV19 to TRBJ2-1, with 8 nucleotides matching TRBD2. There are 13 residues in the CDR3. The germline V gene encodes CDR1 LNHDA and CDR2 SQIVND (reference sequence). V dropped 6 bases and J dropped 9; count of bases not matched to a gene: 7. CDR3 sequence (DNA): TGTGCCAGTAGAAAAGGCGGGGGGACTGAGCAGTTCTTC. Translating it yields CASRKGGGTEQFF.

The chain couples TRBV2 to TRBJ1-6; weak D call: TRBD1 (5 bases). CDR3 length: 14 residues. The germline V gene has CDR1 SNHLY and CDR2 FYNNEI. The V end was cut by 6 bases, the J end by 7 bases, with 13 bases between. The CDR3 DNA is TGTGCCAGCAGGAAAGGGGCAGAAAATTCACCCCTCCACTTT. The encoded protein is CASRKGAENSPLHF.

The V call is TRBV7-2, the J call TRBJ2-2; 10 positions agree with TRBD1. The CDR3 has 16 residues. V lost 3 bases, J lost 7 bases, and 8 bases stayed unmatched. Germline values: CDR1 SGHTA, CDR2 FQGNSA. CDR3 in amino acids: CASSFMTGGVGGELFF. The CDR3 nucleotides are TGTGCCAGCAGCTTTATGACAGGGGGCGTGGGCGGGGAGCTGTTTTTT.

The chain is built from TRBV10-3 and TRBJ1-5; D possibly corresponds to TRBD1 (6 bases). Germline V CDR1 and CDR2: ENHRY, SYGVKD. V was clipped by 6 bases and J by 4 bases, with 16 bases between them. The CDR3 is 15 residues long. This CDR3 reads CAIREDGQINQPQHF. The CDR3 nucleotides read TGTGCCATCAGGGAGGATGGACAGATTAATCAGCCCCAGCATTTT.

The gene calls are TRBV4-1 and TRBJ2-7; the match to TRBD2 covers 7 bases. This CDR3 is 16 amino acids long. Unmatched junction bases numbered 13, after V lost 0 bases and J lost 8 bases. The germline CDR1 and CDR2 sequences are MGHRA and YSYEKL. CDR3 nucleotides: TGCGCCAGCAGCCAAGATTTGAGCGGGACCCCCCTCCAGCAGTACTTC. Translating gives CASSQDLSGTPLQQYF.

The chain is built from TRBV27 and TRBJ2-7; TRBD1 agrees at 8 bases. V dropped 6 bases and J dropped 5; count of bases not matched to a gene: 9. The CDR3 consists of 14 residues. The germline V gene encodes CDR1 MNHEY and CDR2 SMNVEV (reference sequence). The CDR3 nucleotides read TGTGCCAGCAGGGTCCAGGGGGCTCGTAACGAGCAGTACTTC. Translating gives CASRVQGARNEQYF.

This clone is a singleton in its sample. The chain combines TRBV5-1 with TRBJ2-1; 14 bases are shared with TRBD2. The CDR3 extends over 19 amino acids. Germline-derived CDR1 and CDR2 are SGHRS and YFSETQ. V shed 4 bases, J shed 7 bases, and the junction held 16 bases outside the gene matches. The CDR3 region is CASSPLGTSGSSRDNEQFF. The CDR3 nucleotides are TGCGCCAGCAGCCCGTTAGGGACTAGCGGGAGTAGTCGTGATAATGAGCAGTTCTTC.

V and J are TRBV12-5 and TRBJ2-7, with a weak D call TRBD2 (6 bases). Germline lookup yields CDR1 LGHNT and CDR2 FRNRAP. V dropped 7 bases and J dropped 4 bases, with 14 bases sitting between them. There are 13 residues in the CDR3. In nucleotides, the CDR3 is TGTGCTAGTGCCCCACCGCGGGGATACGAGCAGTACTTC. It codes for CASAPPRGYEQYF.

This chain connects TRBV4-1 to TRBJ2-1; 9 bases are shared with TRBD1. CDR3 size: 16 residues. With 1 base clipped from V and 4 bases from J, the junction kept 5 bases outside the gene matches. CDR1 and CDR2 from the germline V gene are MGHRA and YSYEKL. The CDR3 DNA is TGCGCCAGCAGCCAAGGAACAGGGGGCCTTTACAATGAGCAGTTCTTC. Translating it yields CASSQGTGGLYNEQFF.

This sequence joins TRBV28 and TRBJ2-1; D unclear. V was pared by 1 base and J by 9 bases, with 7 bases between. The germline V gene encodes CDR1 MDHEN and CDR2 SYDVKM. This CDR3 comprises 12 residues. This CDR3 is CASSLFSGEQFF. The CDR3 bases are TGTGCCAGCAGTTTATTTTCGGGTGAGCAGTTCTTC.

This sequence joins TRBV6-1 and TRBJ1-5, with D uncertain. The CDR3 runs 15 residues. Trimming pared 0 bases from V and 3 bases from J, leaving 9 bases between. Germline-derived CDR1 and CDR2 are MNHNS and SASEGT. CDR3 amino acids: CASSEAGGNNQPQHF. The CDR3 DNA reads TGTGCCAGCAGTGAAGCCGGAGGGAACAATCAGCCCCAGCATTTT.

The chain links TRBV5-4 to TRBJ2-1; 10 positions agree with TRBD2. The trim removed 3 bases at V and 4 bases at J, leaving 7 bases unmatched. The CDR3 loop spans 16 amino acids. CDR1 and CDR2 from the germline V gene are SGHNT and YYREEE (reference sequence). CDR3 DNA sequence: TGTGCCAGCAGCTGGGACGGGACTAGCGTATACAATGAGCAGTTCTTC. Translation gives CASSWDGTSVYNEQFF. The variable domain in full, with the rest retrieved from reference TRBV5-4 and TRBJ2-1, is ETGVTQSPTHLIKTRGQQVTLRCSSQSGHNTVSWYQQALGQGPQFIFQYYREEENGRGNFPPRFSGLQFPNYSSELNVNALELDDSALYLCASSWDGTSVYNEQFFGPGTRLTVL.

This rearrangement joins TRBV5-1 to TRBJ1-2; the match to TRBD1 covers 8 bases. The germline V gene encodes CDR1 SGHRS and CDR2 YFSETQ. The CDR3 runs to 13 residues. The trim removed 3 bases at V and 7 bases at J, leaving 5 bases unmatched. The CDR3 loop reads CASSSQGTGGYTF. In DNA form, the CDR3 reads TGCGCCAGCAGCTCACAGGGGACAGGTGGCTACACCTTC.

The chain uses TRBV11-3 and TRBJ2-5, with 8 bases matching TRBD1. This CDR3 comprises 15 residues. With 0 bases clipped from V and 5 bases from J, the junction kept 5 bases outside the gene matches. Germline lookup yields CDR1 SGHNT and CDR2 YENEEA. The CDR3, as DNA: TGTGCCAGCAGCTTAGATCTAGCAGGGGGCGAGACCCAGTACTTC. This sequence encodes CASSLDLAGGETQYF.

The chain is built from TRBV7-9 and TRBJ1-1, with TRBD1 matching 7 bases. Germline values: CDR1 SEHNR, CDR2 FQNEAQ (reference sequence). This CDR3 is built from 14 residues. Trimming at V came to 7 bases and at J to 3 bases, leaving 8 bases not matched to a gene. Here the CDR3 reads CASTRQGLDTEAFF. The CDR3 nucleotides read TGTGCCAGCACCCGACAGGGTTTGGACACTGAAGCTTTCTTT.

The rearrangement links TRBV2 to TRBJ2-5, with 7 bases that match TRBD1. V was clipped by 4 bases and J by 5 bases; unmatched bases: 4. The CDR3 totals 13 residues. Germline loops: CDR1 SNHLY, CDR2 FYNNEI. CDR3 nucleotide sequence: TGTGCCAGCAGTGGACAGGGACCCGAGACCCAGTACTTC. It codes for CASSGQGPETQYF. Full variable domain (outside the CDR3, taken from reference TRBV2 and TRBJ2-5): EPEVTQTPSHQVTQMGQEVILRCVPISNHLYFYWYRQILGQKVEFLVSFYNNEISEKSEIFDDQFSVERPDGSNFTLKIRSTKLEDSAMYFCASSGQGPETQYFGPGTRLLVL.

The chain combines TRBV15 with TRBJ2-1; D gene ambiguous. CDR1 and CDR2 from the germline V gene are LNHNV and YYDKDF (reference sequence). V was cut by 0 bases and J by 9 bases, with 6 bases left in between. CDR3 size: 12 residues. The CDR3 sequence is CATSRDWSEQFF. CDR3 coding DNA: TGTGCCACCAGCAGAGATTGGAGTGAGCAGTTCTTC.

The V call is TRBV7-9, the J call TRBJ2-3; D perhaps matches TRBD1 (5 bases). Germline V gives CDR1 SEHNR, CDR2 FQNEAQ (reference sequence). CDR3 length: 14 amino acids. Trimming took 6 bases from V and 4 from J, leaving 14 bases between them. The CDR3 loop reads CASSFPGRPDTQYF. The DNA of the CDR3 is TGTGCCAGCAGTTTCCCAGGGCGCCCAGATACGCAGTATTTT.

The table lists this clone with a few counts. This CDR3 is also generated by other DNA sequences in the sample. The chain is built from TRBV28 and TRBJ1-5, with TRBD1 as a possible D gene (5 bases). Germline lookup yields CDR1 MDHEN and CDR2 SYDVKM. Trimming removed 5 bases at V and 6 bases at J, with 8 bases between. The CDR3 is 12 amino acids. The CDR3: CASSPQGQPQHF. CDR3 nucleotide sequence: TGTGCCAGCAGTCCCCAGGGTCAGCCCCAGCATTTT. The whole variable domain, filled in from reference TRBV28 and TRBJ1-5, reads DVKVTQSSRYLVKRTGEKVFLECVQDMDHENMFWYRQDPGLGLRLIYFSYDVKMKEKGDIPEGYSVSREKKERFSLILESASTNQTSMYLCASSPQGQPQHFGDGTRLSIL.

Only a few counts were recorded for this clone. The chain carries TRBV28 and TRBJ1-2; weak D call: TRBD1 (6 bases). The CDR3 consists of 13 residues. Trimming shortened V by 3 bases and J by 7 bases, and 12 bases separated the two germline ends. CDR1 and CDR2 from the germline V gene are MDHEN and SYDVKM. The CDR3 nucleotides read TGTGCCAGCAGTTTTACAGGGATAGGTGGCTACACCTTC. It specifies CASSFTGIGGYTF.

This clone was found a few times. The genes are TRBV5-1 and TRBJ2-1; maybe TRBD2 (7 bases). Trimming removed 1 base from V and 6 bases from J, with 14 bases in between. The CDR3 loop spans 15 amino acids. CDR1 and CDR2 (germline): SGHRS, YFSETQ. The CDR3 sequence is CASSLRGEGINEQFF. CDR3 nucleotide sequence: TGCGCCAGCAGCTTGAGGGGGGAGGGCATCAATGAGCAGTTCTTC.